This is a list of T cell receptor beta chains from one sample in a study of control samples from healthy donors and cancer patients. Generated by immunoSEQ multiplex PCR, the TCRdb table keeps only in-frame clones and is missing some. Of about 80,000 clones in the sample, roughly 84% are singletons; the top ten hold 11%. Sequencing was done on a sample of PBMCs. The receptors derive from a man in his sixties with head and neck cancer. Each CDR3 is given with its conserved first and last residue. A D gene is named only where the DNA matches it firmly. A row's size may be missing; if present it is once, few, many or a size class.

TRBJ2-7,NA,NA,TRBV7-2,TGTGCCAGCAGCTCCCTAAACTACGAGCAGTACTTC,CASSSLNYEQYF
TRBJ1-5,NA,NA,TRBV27,TGTGCCAGCAGTTTCAGGGACGGAAGCAATCAGCCCCAGCATTTT,CASSFRDGSNQPQHF
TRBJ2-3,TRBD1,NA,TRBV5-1,TGCGCCAGCAGCTTGGAGGGGTCGGGCCAGGGGGGCACAGATACGCAGTATTTT,CASSLEGSGQGGTDTQYF
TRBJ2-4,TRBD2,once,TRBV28,TGTGCCAGCAACTCCCCCGCGGGGGGCAAAAACATTCAGTACTTC,CASNSPAGGKNIQYF
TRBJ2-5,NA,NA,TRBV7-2,TGTGCCAGCAGCTTTGGACAGCGGGAGACCCAGTACTTC,CASSFGQRETQYF
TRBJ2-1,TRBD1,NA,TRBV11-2,TGTGCCAGCAGCTTAGCAGGGGGCGGGTTCGGTGAGCAGTTCTTC,CASSLAGGGFGEQFF
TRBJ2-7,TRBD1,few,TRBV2,TGTGCCAGCAGGTTCGGGACAGACACCTACGAGCAGTACTTC,CASRFGTDTYEQYF
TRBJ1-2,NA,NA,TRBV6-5,TGTGCCAGCAGGGGGCAGGTCGGAGGTGGCTACACCTTC,CASRGQVGGGYTF
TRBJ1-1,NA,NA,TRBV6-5,TGTGCCAGCACCTCCCCTGACAAATTTGAAGCTTTCTTT,CASTSPDKFEAFF
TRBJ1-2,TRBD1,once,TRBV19,TGTGCCAGTAGCGATACAGGGGTCTATGGCTACACCTTC,CASSDTGVYGYTF
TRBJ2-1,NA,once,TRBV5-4,TGTGCCAGCAGCTTGGTGGGCGTCGGTCCGTTCTTC,CASSLVGVGPFF
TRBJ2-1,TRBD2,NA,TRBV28,TGTGCCAGCAGCCGGACCAGGACTAGCGGGAGGGGATCCTACAATGAGCAGTTCTTC,CASSRTRTSGRGSYNEQFF
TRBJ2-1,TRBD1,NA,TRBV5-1,TGCGCCAGCAGTACTCCGGGACAGGGAGCCAATGAGCAGTTCTTC,CASSTPGQGANEQFF
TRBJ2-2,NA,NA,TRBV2,TGTGCCGCTAGACCGATGACTGTGAACACCGGGGAGCTGTTTTTT,CAARPMTVNTGELFF
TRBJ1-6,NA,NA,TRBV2,TGTGCCAGCAGTCGGGACGGAAGATCACCCCTCCACTTT,CASSRDGRSPLHF
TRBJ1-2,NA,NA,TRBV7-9,TGTGCCACAGGGGTGACTAACTATGGCTACACCTTC,CATGVTNYGYTF
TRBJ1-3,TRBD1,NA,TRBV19,TGTGCCAGTACCCAGGGACAGGGGACAAACACCATATATTTT,CASTQGQGTNTIYF
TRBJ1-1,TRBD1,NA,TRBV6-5,TGTGCCAGCAGTAATCAGGGGGCTCGGACTGAAGCTTTCTTT,CASSNQGARTEAFF
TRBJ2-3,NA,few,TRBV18,TGTGCCAGCTCACCACCAAGGACTTATAGCACAGATACGCAGTATTTT,CASSPPRTYSTDTQYF
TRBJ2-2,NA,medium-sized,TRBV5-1,TGCGCCAGCAGCACCAATGACCAGACACTCACCGGGGAGCTGTTTTTT,CASSTNDQTLTGELFF
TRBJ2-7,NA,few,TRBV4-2,TGTGCCAGCAGCCAAGATGTCTTCTACTACGAGCAGTACTTC,CASSQDVFYYEQYF
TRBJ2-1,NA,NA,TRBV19,TGTGCCAGTAGTATAAGGGGGAGTATTAACAATGAGCAGTTCTTC,CASSIRGSINNEQFF
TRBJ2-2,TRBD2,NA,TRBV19,TGTGCCAGTAGTATAGGGGGGCTAGCGGGAGGGCCGGACACCGGGGAGCTGTTTTTT,CASSIGGLAGGPDTGELFF
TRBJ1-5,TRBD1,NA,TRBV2,TGTGCCAGCAGTGAACAGGGGACAGGGAATCAGCCCCAGCATTTT,CASSEQGTGNQPQHF